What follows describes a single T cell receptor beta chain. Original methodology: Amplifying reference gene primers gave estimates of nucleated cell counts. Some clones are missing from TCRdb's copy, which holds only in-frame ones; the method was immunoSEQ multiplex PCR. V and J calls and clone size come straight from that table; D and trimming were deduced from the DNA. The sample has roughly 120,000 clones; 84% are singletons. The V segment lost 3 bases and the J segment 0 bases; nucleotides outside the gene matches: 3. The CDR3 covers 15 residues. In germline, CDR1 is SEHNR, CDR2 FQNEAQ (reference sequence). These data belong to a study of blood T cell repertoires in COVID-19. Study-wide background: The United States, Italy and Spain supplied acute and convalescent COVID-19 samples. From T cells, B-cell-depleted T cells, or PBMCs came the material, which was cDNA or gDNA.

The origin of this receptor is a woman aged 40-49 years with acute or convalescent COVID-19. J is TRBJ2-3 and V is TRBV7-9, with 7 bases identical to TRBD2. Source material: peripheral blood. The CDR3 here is CASSFTGGSTDTQYF. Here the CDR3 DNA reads TGTGCCAGCAGCTTCACGGGGGGAAGCACAGATACGCAGTATTTT.